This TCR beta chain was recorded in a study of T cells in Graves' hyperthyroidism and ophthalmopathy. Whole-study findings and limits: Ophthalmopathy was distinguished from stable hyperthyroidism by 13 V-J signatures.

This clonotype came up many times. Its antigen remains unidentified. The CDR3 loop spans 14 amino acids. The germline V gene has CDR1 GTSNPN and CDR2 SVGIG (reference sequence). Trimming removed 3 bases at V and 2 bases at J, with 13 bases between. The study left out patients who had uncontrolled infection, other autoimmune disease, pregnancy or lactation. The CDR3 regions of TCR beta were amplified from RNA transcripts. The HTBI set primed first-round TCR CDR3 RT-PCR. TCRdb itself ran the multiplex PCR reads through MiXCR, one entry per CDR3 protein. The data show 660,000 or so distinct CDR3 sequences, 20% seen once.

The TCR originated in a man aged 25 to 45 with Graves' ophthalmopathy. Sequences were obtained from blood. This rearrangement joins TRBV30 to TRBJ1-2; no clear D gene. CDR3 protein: CAWRGKGENYGYTF. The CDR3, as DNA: TGTGCCTGGAGAGGAAAGGGAGAGAACTATGGCTACACCTTC.